This entry features one T cell receptor (beta chain) sequence. Its antigen remains unidentified. CDR1 is SNHLY and CDR2 is FYNNEI in the germline V gene. This CDR3 has 13 amino acids. Trimming pared 6 bases from V and 2 bases from J, leaving 10 bases between. The sample originates from a study of response to subunit inactivated influenza vaccine. Study-wide points: Each seasonal influenza vaccination recruits few new T cells, the authors suggested.

TCRdb analysed the RT-PCR reads with MiXCR anew, one entry per CDR3 protein. The data show 450,000 to 550,000 distinct CDR3 sequences, approximately 24% seen once. The specimen was CD4+ T cells sorted from PBMCs, collected around 5 days after vaccination. The chain carries TRBV2 and TRBJ2-5; D perhaps matches TRBD2 (5 bases). This sequence was found in a man over 45 who received an inactivated influenza vaccine. CDR3 protein: CASRAGLQETQYF. The CDR3 nucleotides are TGTGCCAGCAGGGCAGGACTTCAAGAGACCCAGTACTTC.